The following is a T cell receptor (beta chain) sequence with its context. The trim removed 5 bases at V and 4 bases at J, leaving 5 bases unmatched. Per the germline V gene, CDR1 is SNHLY and CDR2 is FYNNEI. CDR3 size: 15 residues. The data derive from a study of spatial heterogeneity in lung cancer. The time point is: sample taken at primary tumor resection. No cells were sorted before sequencing. The whole RNA sequenced was extracted from tumor, nontumor lung or frozen PBMC. TCRdb fed the 5' RACE reads into MiXCR, producing one record per CDR3 protein. The sample includes around 87,000 distinct CDR3 sequences, approximately 12% seen only once; the top ten take 35% to 45%.

The genes are TRBV2 and TRBJ2-5; 12 bases are shared with TRBD1. The clonotype originates from a male donor with early-stage non-small cell lung cancer. The sample was PBMCs, taken at surgery. CDR3 sequence (DNA): TGTGCCAGCAGTACCGGGACAGGGGGCGTAGAGACCCAGTACTTC. It yields the protein CASSTGTGGVETQYF.